The entry below describes one T cell receptor beta chain. Looked up from germline, CDR1 is MNHNS and CDR2 is SASEGT. This CDR3 contains 13 residues. V dropped 5 bases and J dropped 7 bases, with 14 bases sitting between them. This sample was included in a study of T cell changes during pregnancy in multiple sclerosis. Assay used: immunoSEQ multiplex PCR; TCRdb lists only in-frame clones, some missing. Of some 85,000 clones in the sample, about 93% were seen once. This TCR was sampled from a female donor with multiple sclerosis, enrolled in a pregnancy study. The sequences come from peripheral blood, collected in the third trimester of pregnancy. The chain recombines TRBV6-1 with TRBJ1-2; D is possibly TRBD1 (6 bases). The CDR3 here is CASSSNRVGGYTF. CDR3 nucleotides: TGTGCCAGCAGTTCCAACAGGGTAGGTGGCTACACCTTC.